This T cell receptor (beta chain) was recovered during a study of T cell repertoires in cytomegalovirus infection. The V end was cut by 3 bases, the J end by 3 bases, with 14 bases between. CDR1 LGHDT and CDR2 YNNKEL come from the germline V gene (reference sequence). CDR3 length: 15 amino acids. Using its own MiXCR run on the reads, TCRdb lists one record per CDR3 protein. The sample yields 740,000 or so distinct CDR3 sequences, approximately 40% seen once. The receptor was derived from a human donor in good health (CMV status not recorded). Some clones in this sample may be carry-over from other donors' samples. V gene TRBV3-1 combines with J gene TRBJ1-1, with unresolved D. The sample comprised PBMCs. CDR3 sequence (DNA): TGTGCCAGCAGCCACGGCAGAGGGCTAGACACTGAAGCTTTCTTT. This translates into CASSHGRGLDTEAFF. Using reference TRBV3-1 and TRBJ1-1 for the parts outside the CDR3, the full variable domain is DTAVSQTPKYLVTQMGNDKSIKCEQNLGHDTMYWYKQDSKKFLKIMFSYNNKELIINETVPNRFSPKSPDKAHLNLHINSLELGDSAVYFCASSHGRGLDTEAFFGQGTRLTVV.